A single sample gave rise to the 17 T cell receptor beta chains below, sequenced in a study of T cells in Graves' hyperthyroidism and ophthalmopathy (dated by TCRdb to about 2019). Library prep was done by multiplex PCR. TCRdb lists the instrument as Illumina HiSeq 2000. The TCR beta CDR3 regions were amplified from RNA transcripts. The first round of RT-PCR for the TCR CDR3 was performed with the HTBI primer set and the Qiagen OneStep RT-PCR kit. TCRdb reran the public reads through fastp at Q25 and MiXCR, keeping productive beta chains. One record per CDR3 amino acid sequence lists the most common genes and DNA. For this sample the table gives a few hundred thousand distinct CDR3 sequences, of which over 11% were detected only once. Roughly 5.7% of the sample goes to the ten largest clones. The specimen sequenced was blood. These TCRs come from a woman in her thirties with Graves' hyperthyroidism that later progressed to Graves' ophthalmopathy.

In its sample, this clonotype was seen a few times. The V and J genes are TRBV4-2 and TRBJ2-1, with 7 bases fitting TRBD2. This CDR3 spans 14 amino acids. V was pared by 1 base and J by 8 bases, with 5 bases of the junction left unmatched. Per the germline V gene, CDR1 is LGHNA and CDR2 is YNFKEQ. This chain's CDR3 is CASSQGQAGDEQFF. The CDR3 DNA reads TGTGCCAGCAGCCAAGGGCAGGCGGGGGATGAGCAGTTCTTC.

V and J are TRBV7-9 and TRBJ1-2; D uncertain. V shed 1 base and J shed 0 bases, with 9 bases lying between them. The CDR3 covers 15 residues. The germline V gene encodes CDR1 SEHNR and CDR2 FQNEAQ (reference sequence). The CDR3 spells CASSLGQTPNYGYTF. The CDR3 nucleotides read TGTGCCAGCAGCTTAGGGCAGACCCCTAACTATGGCTACACCTTC.

DNA of the CDR3: TGTGCCAGCAGTTACTCGGGGCAGGGGGGCGCCTTCGAGCAGTACTTC. This codes for CASSYSGQGGAFEQYF. The J gene is TRBJ2-7, the V gene TRBV6-5; D may be TRBD1 (7 bases). The CDR3 length is 16 residues. V lost 0 bases and J lost 6, with 18 bases in between. Germline V gene sequence: CDR1 MNHEY, CDR2 SVGAGI.

As to this clonotype: This may arise from a read error, as a much more abundant clone is one base away. J is TRBJ2-1 and V is TRBV6-2 or TRBV6-3, with no clear D. The J call may not be correct, given that the DNA end is closer to TRBJ2-7. Germline V lookup: CDR1 MNHEY, CDR2 SVGEGT. The CDR3 runs 13 residues. This CDR3 reads CASSYSASNEQYF. The DNA for the CDR3 is TGTGCCAGCAGTTACTCAGCCAGCAATGAGCAGTACTTC.

This clonotype was found many times. The rearrangement joins TRBV25-1 to TRBJ2-3; no definite D call. This CDR3 has 15 residues. Germline V lookup: CDR1 MGHDK, CDR2 SYGVNS. Trimming took off 3 bases at V and 6 bases at J, with 16 bases between the two ends. The CDR3 DNA reads as TGTGCCAGCAGTGATCCGACGGCCGCCGTGGATACGCAGTATTTT. Its protein is CASSDPTAAVDTQYF.

This clonotype appeared many times. The chain links TRBV28 to TRBJ1-2; D not resolved. The germline V gene encodes CDR1 MDHEN and CDR2 SYDVKM. Trimming took off 3 bases at V and 3 bases at J, with 11 bases between the two ends. This CDR3 has 14 amino acids. As DNA, the CDR3 is TGTGCCAGCAGTTTCTCGTATTGGGACTATGGCTACACCTTC. Amino acids: CASSFSYWDYGYTF.

There are many counts of this clonotype. The J gene is TRBJ2-5, the V gene TRBV11-3; TRBD2 aligns across 9 bases. The CDR3 contains 15 residues. Trimming cost V 1 base and J 9 bases; bases outside gene matches: 9. Germline V CDR1 and CDR2: SGHNT, YENEEA. CDR3: CASSLGSLAGTSQYF. In DNA, the CDR3 is TGTGCCAGCAGCTTAGGATCGCTAGCGGGAACGTCCCAGTACTTC. The full variable domain, completed using reference TRBV11-3 and TRBJ2-5, is EAGVVQSPRYKIIEKKQPVAFWCNPISGHNTLYWYLQNLGQGPELLIRYENEEAVDDSQLPKDRFSAERLKGVDSTLKIQPAELGDSAVYLCASSLGSLAGTSQYFGPGTRLLVL.

V usage is TRBV20-1 and J usage is TRBJ2-7, with 7 bases fitting TRBD1. CDR1 is DFQATT, CDR2 SNEGSKA, per germline (reference sequence). This CDR3 is built from 14 residues. V trimming: 6 bases; J trimming: 0 bases; junction bases outside the gene matches: 8. The CDR3 spells CSAEDRVSSYEQYF. CDR3 nucleotides: TGCAGTGCGGAAGACAGGGTCAGCTCCTACGAGCAGTACTTC.

This clonotype came up many times. This chain connects TRBV12-5 to TRBJ1-3; 11 nucleotides agree with TRBD1. CDR3 length: 16 amino acids. V dropped 5 bases and J dropped 4; count of bases not matched to a gene: 7. Germline CDR1 is LGHNT and CDR2 is FRNRAP. In nucleotides, the CDR3 is TGTGCTAGTGGTCTCGGACAGGGGGCGAGAGGAAACACCATATATTTT. Translation: CASGLGQGARGNTIYF.

This clonotype was detected only a few times. This chain uses TRBV25-1 with TRBJ1-4; D is unclear. The CDR3 consists of 17 residues. Germline-derived CDR1 and CDR2 are MGHDK and SYGVNS. The V end was cut by 1 base, the J end by 0 bases, with 12 bases between. CDR3 protein: CASSELARGATNEKLFF. The DNA of the CDR3 is TGTGCCAGCAGTGAATTAGCCCGGGGTGCAACTAATGAAAAACTGTTTTTT.

The chain carries TRBV25-1 and TRBJ2-1; 11 bases are a match to TRBD1. Germline loops: CDR1 MGHDK, CDR2 SYGVNS. The CDR3 contains 17 residues. Unmatched junction bases numbered 10, after V lost 4 bases and J lost 5 bases. CDR3 protein: CASSGSWWDRGDNEQFF. In DNA form, the CDR3 reads TGTGCCAGCAGTGGGAGTTGGTGGGACAGGGGGGACAATGAGCAGTTCTTC.

This clonotype showed up many times. The chain combines TRBV11-2 with TRBJ2-7; the D gene is possibly TRBD2 (6 bases). CDR3 length equals 14 residues. Trimming cost V 5 bases and J 3 bases, with 14 bases left between them. The V gene's germline CDR1 is SGHAT and CDR2 FQNNGV. As DNA, the CDR3 is TGTGCCAGCAGCCCTCCCGGACTACACTACGAGCAGTACTTC. It is translated as CASSPPGLHYEQYF.

The sample holds a few counts of this clonotype. This sequence may be a read error, since a much larger clone differs from it by one base. The gene calls are TRBV24-1 and TRBJ1-2; a weak D match, TRBD1 (5 bases). The V gene's germline CDR1 is KGHDR and CDR2 SFDVKD. The CDR3 is 16 amino acids. Trimming took 2 bases from V and 3 from J, leaving 15 bases between them. The CDR3 protein is CATSDSSARGHYGYTF. The CDR3 DNA sequence: TGTGCCACCAGTGATTCCTCGGCCCGGGGACACTATGGCTACACCTTC.

CDR3 protein: CASSSRENEQFF. CDR3 DNA sequence: TGTGCCAGCAGTTCAAGGGAGAATGAGCAGTTCTTC. The chain is built from TRBV28 and TRBJ2-1; a weak D match, TRBD2 (5 bases). The V end was cut by 4 bases, the J end by 7 bases, with 8 bases between. The CDR3 sequence is 12 residues long. Germline V lookup: CDR1 MDHEN, CDR2 SYDVKM. Full variable domain (remainder filled in from reference TRBV28 and TRBJ2-1): DVKVTQSSRYLVKRTGEKVFLECVQDMDHENMFWYRQDPGLGLRLIYFSYDVKMKEKGDIPEGYSVSREKKERFSLILESASTNQTSMYLCASSSRENEQFFGPGTRLTVL.

There are many counts of this clonotype. The chain links TRBV27 to TRBJ2-1; 14 bases match TRBD2. Losses at the gene ends were 5 bases for V and 12 bases for J; bases not matched to a gene: 6. Germline V CDR1 and CDR2: MNHEY, SMNVEV (reference sequence). This CDR3 is built from 14 residues. The CDR3 nucleotides are TGTGCCAGCAGTCAGGGACTAGCGGGAGTAGGGCAGTTCTTC. Its protein product is CASSQGLAGVGQFF.

This clonotype was observed many times. V usage is TRBV11-3 and J usage is TRBJ1-1; the match to TRBD1 covers 8 bases. The CDR3 has 15 residues. V trimming: 6 bases; J trimming: 0 bases; junction bases outside the gene matches: 6. From germline, CDR1 is SGHNT and CDR2 YENEEA. CDR3 protein: CASRLGTGMNTEAFF. For the CDR3, the DNA is TGTGCCAGCAGGCTCGGGACAGGCATGAACACTGAAGCTTTCTTT.

The sample holds a few counts of this clonotype. The V gene is TRBV5-1, the J gene TRBJ2-1; 12 nucleotides match TRBD2. The germline V gene has CDR1 SGHRS and CDR2 YFSETQ. After removal of 0 bases from V and 0 bases from J, the junction contained 7 bases not matched to a gene. The CDR3 has 19 residues. The CDR3 sequence: CASSLAGTSGPSSYNEQFF. DNA of the CDR3: TGCGCCAGCAGCTTGGCCGGGACTAGCGGGCCAAGCTCCTACAATGAGCAGTTCTTC.